The rows below give T cell receptor beta chains drawn from one sample of a study of OX40 agonist ivuxolimab in advanced cancers. Only in-frame clones appear in the TCRdb table, and some are missing; sequencing was by immunoSEQ multiplex PCR. The table records about 29,000 clones, less than 80% of them present only once. The sequenced sample was CD4+ or CD8+ T cells sorted from blood, obtained in a trial of the OX40 agonist ivuxolimab. The receptors originated from an adult with an advanced solid tumor such as melanoma, head and neck, liver or kidney cancer. Each CDR3 is given with its conserved first and last residue. Fields, in order: J gene, clone size, V gene, D gene, CDR3 DNA, CDR3 protein. D genes are given only for firm matches. The size of a clone is reported for some rows only, either as once, few or many, or as a class for expanded clones.

>TRBJ2-1|.|TRBV27|TRBD2
TGTGCCAGCAGTTTATCGGGACTAGCGGGGATTTGCAGCTCCTACAATGAGCAGTTCTTC
CASSLSGLAGICSSYNEQFF
>TRBJ2-7|few|TRBV13|.
TGTGCCAGCAGTCCGATAGGGGGATCTACCTACGAGCAGTACTTC
CASSPIGGSTYEQYF
>TRBJ2-3|few|TRBV7-8|.
TGTGCCAGCAGCTTAACAGGCAGCACAGATACGCAGTATTTT
CASSLTGSTDTQYF
>TRBJ1-5|large|TRBV4-1|.
TGCGCCAGCAGCCAAGTGTCAGGGGTAGGTCAGCCCCAGCATTTT
CASSQVSGVGQPQHF
>TRBJ2-7|.|TRBV7-6|.
TGTGCCAGCAGCTTAGCTACCGGAGGCGAGCAGTACTTC
CASSLATGGEQYF
>TRBJ1-5|medium-sized|TRBV6-1|.
TGTGCCAGCAGTGAAACAGCCTATAGCAATCAGCCCCAGCATTTT
CASSETAYSNQPQHF
>TRBJ1-1|few|TRBV7-8|.
TGTGCCAGCAGCTTAGCGGGGGGGAAAGCTTTCTTT
CASSLAGGKAFF
>TRBJ1-1|few|TRBV19|TRBD1
TGTGCCAGTAGTGTGGGACAGATGAACACTGAAGCTTTCTTT
CASSVGQMNTEAFF
>TRBJ2-4|.|TRBV28|TRBD2
TGTGCCAGCAGTACCGCCCGGGAGGGACTGGTTCAGTACTTC
CASSTAREGLVQYF
>TRBJ2-7|.|TRBV12-5|.
TGTGCTAGTGGTTTGGGCCAGGGCTACGAGCAGTACTTC
CASGLGQGYEQYF
>TRBJ2-5|.|TRBV30|TRBD1
TGTGCCTGGAGGGAGAGACAGGGGAAAAGGGAGACCCAGTACTTC
CAWRERQGKRETQYF
>TRBJ2-1|once|TRBV27|TRBD2
TGTGCCAGCAGCTCTAATCAGCGGGAGCGGGGGGGGAACAATGAGCAGTTCTTC
CASSSNQRERGGNNEQFF
>TRBJ2-1|once|TRBV18|.
TGTGCCAGCTCAGGCAGGACTACCGTCGTGAATGAGCAGTTCTTC
CASSGRTTVVNEQFF
>TRBJ2-7|.|TRBV5-4|.
TGTGCCAGCAGCTTACTCGACAGGGAGCAGTACTTC
CASSLLDREQYF
>TRBJ1-1|.|TRBV7-8|TRBD1
TGTGCCAGCAGCTTAGGAAGCAGGGGGCGGGACACTGAAGCTTTCTTT
CASSLGSRGRDTEAFF
>TRBJ2-7|.|TRBV4-1|TRBD1
TGCGCCAGCAGCCAAGGGACAGGGCCGAGCTCCTACGAGCAGTACTTC
CASSQGTGPSSYEQYF
>TRBJ1-4|.|TRBV6-5|.
TGTGCCAGCAGCTCCGGGACGGCTAATGAAAAACTGTTTTTT
CASSSGTANEKLFF
>TRBJ2-5|.|TRBV7-2|TRBD2
TGTGCCAGCAGCACAGGGCCACCGACTAGCGGGAGGTCCGAGACCCAGTACTTC
CASSTGPPTSGRSETQYF
>TRBJ2-6|.|TRBV5-6|.
TGTGCCAGCACCCCTATCCCGGACTCTGGGGCCAACGTCCTGACTTTC
CASTPIPDSGANVLTF
>TRBJ2-7|.|TRBV5-1|.
TGCGCCAGCAGCTCCTCCTACGAGCAGTACTTC
CASSSSYEQYF
>TRBJ2-5|.|TRBV18|TRBD2
TGTGCCAGCTCACCAGAGACTAGCTTCTGGGAGACCCAGTACTTC
CASSPETSFWETQYF
>TRBJ2-7|.|TRBV10-3|.
TGTGCCATCAGTGACCCCTACGAGCAGTACTTC
CAISDPYEQYF
>TRBJ2-1|.|TRBV29-1|TRBD2
TGCAGCATCTCCTCCGGGGCCTCAGCGGGAGTTAGCTATGAGCAGTTCTTC
CSISSGASAGVSYEQFF
>TRBJ2-7|once|TRBV19|.
TGTGCCAGTAGTATTCCTTTAGGCGACTACGAGCAGTACTTC
CASSIPLGDYEQYF
>TRBJ2-1|.|TRBV9|TRBD2
TGTGCCAGCAGCGCAACTAGCGGAGGGGTTGATGAGCAGTTCTTC
CASSATSGGVDEQFF
>TRBJ2-1|.|TRBV6-5|TRBD1
TGTGCCAGCAGTCACCGGGACAGGGTGCGCAATGAGCAGTTCTTC
CASSHRDRVRNEQFF
>TRBJ2-3|.|TRBV28|TRBD2
TGTGCCAGCAGTTTACTAGCGGGAGGGCCAAAGAATACGCAGTATTTT
CASSLLAGGPKNTQYF
>TRBJ2-1|.|TRBV14|.
TGTGCCAGCAGCCAAGTCTGGGACTTCTCCTACAATGAGCAGTTCTTC
CASSQVWDFSYNEQFF
>TRBJ1-5|few|TRBV2|.
TGTGCCAGCAGTGGAGAACAGTCAATTGTCAATCAGCCCCAGCATTTT
CASSGEQSIVNQPQHF
>TRBJ2-5|.|TRBV19|.
TGTGCCAGTAGTCCGTGGGGACGGACCCCGGAGACCCAGTACTTC
CASSPWGRTPETQYF
>TRBJ2-1|.|TRBV5-1|TRBD1
TGCGCCAGCAGCTTATGGACAGGTAACTACAATGAGCAGTTCTTC
CASSLWTGNYNEQFF
>TRBJ2-7|.|TRBV2|.
TGTGCCAGCAGTGAAGCCCAGAAGGCAGGGTACGAGCAGTACTTC
CASSEAQKAGYEQYF
>TRBJ2-1|.|TRBV11-3|TRBD2
TGTGCCAGCAGCTTAAGACTGACTAGCGGGTACAATGAGCAGTTCTTC
CASSLRLTSGYNEQFF
>TRBJ2-3|.|TRBV7-9|.
TGTGCCAGCAGGGCGTTGGAGGGTCCCACAGATACGCAGTATTTT
CASRALEGPTDTQYF
>TRBJ2-7|.|TRBV29-1|.
TGCAGCGTTGATCCCGGGGTTGGAAACGAGCAGTACTTC
CSVDPGVGNEQYF
>TRBJ2-7|.|TRBV14|TRBD1
TGTGCCAGCAGCTACGGGACAGGGGTTTTCTACGAGCAGTACTTC
CASSYGTGVFYEQYF
>TRBJ1-5|few|TRBV2|.
TGTGCCAGCCGGGGACGGATGAATAGCAATCAGCCCCAGCATTTT
CASRGRMNSNQPQHF
>TRBJ2-2|.|TRBV29-1|.
TGCAGCGTTGTATCGGGAACCGGGGAGCTGTTTTTT
CSVVSGTGELFF
>TRBJ2-7|.|TRBV28|.
TGTGCCAGCAGCTCCCCTGACTCCGGTCCCTACGAGCAGTACTTC
CASSSPDSGPYEQYF
>TRBJ2-2|few|TRBV5-4|.
TGTGCCAGCAGCATCGGCCCTGAAGCCGGGGAGCTGTTTTTT
CASSIGPEAGELFF
>TRBJ2-1|once|TRBV15|.
TGTGCCACCAGCAGAGATCGTATGAGCACTGAGCAGTTCTTC
CATSRDRMSTEQFF
>TRBJ1-3|.|TRBV2|TRBD1
TGTGCCAGCAGTTACAAGGCCCCATCGGGACAGGTTGGAAACACCATATATTTT
CASSYKAPSGQVGNTIYF
>TRBJ2-3|.|TRBV27|.
TGTGCCAGCAGCCCTAAGGTGACAGATACGCAGTATTTT
CASSPKVTDTQYF
>TRBJ1-1|once|TRBV2|.
TGTGCCAGCAGTGAGAGTTGGGGGATGAACACTGAAGCTTTCTTT
CASSESWGMNTEAFF
>TRBJ2-1|few|TRBV6-6|.
TGTGCCAGCAGGCCGATTAAGTTCGGCAATGAGCAGTTCTTC
CASRPIKFGNEQFF